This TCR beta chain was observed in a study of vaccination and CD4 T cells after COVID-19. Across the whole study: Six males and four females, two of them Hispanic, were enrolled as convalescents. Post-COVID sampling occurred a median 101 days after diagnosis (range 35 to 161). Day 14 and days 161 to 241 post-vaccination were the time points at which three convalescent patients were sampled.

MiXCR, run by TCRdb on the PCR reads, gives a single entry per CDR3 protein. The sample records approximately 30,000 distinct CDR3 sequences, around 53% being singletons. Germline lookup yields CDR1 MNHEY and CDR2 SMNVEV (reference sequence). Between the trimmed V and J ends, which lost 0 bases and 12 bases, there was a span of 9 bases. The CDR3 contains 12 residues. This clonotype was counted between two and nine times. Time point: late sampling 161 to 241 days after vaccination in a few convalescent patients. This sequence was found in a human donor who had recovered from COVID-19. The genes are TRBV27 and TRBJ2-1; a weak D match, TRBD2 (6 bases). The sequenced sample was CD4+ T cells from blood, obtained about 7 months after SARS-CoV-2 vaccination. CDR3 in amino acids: CASSLSGRLQFF. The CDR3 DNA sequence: TGTGCCAGCAGTTTATCGGGGAGGCTGCAGTTCTTC.